This TCR beta chain emerged from a study of neurological immune-mediated disorders (dated by TCRdb to 2018 to 2020). As for the study more broadly: Using UMI-based sequencing, the study compared peripheral blood TCR-beta repertoires from patients with HTLV-I-associated myelopathy (HAM/TSP), patients with multiple sclerosis, and healthy controls. Alongside PBMC samples, the set of approximately 100 TCR-beta libraries contained longitudinal samples, technical triplicates, and paired CD4+ and CD8+ T-cell subsets that had been sorted. To precisely calculate how much the frequency of each individual clone varied, libraries were sequenced in technical triplicate. The cohort included some 70 subjects: roughly 15 with HAM/TSP, around 34 with multiple sclerosis, and approximately 20 healthy controls. On the study overall, not on this receptor specifically: The highest TCR clonal expansion was observed in HAM/TSP patients, whereas the lowest was observed in MS patients, even when compared with healthy controls. No identical CDR3 amino acid sequences were found to be shared among expanded clones across subjects, suggesting that TCR-beta repertoires were private in all groups.

cDNA was synthesized by template-switch 5'RACE using a primer carrying a 10-nucleotide random unique molecular identifier by which each TCR transcript was tagged. Over 190 million TCR-beta sequences, covering 15-18 subjects, were produced in each sequencing run. Total RNA was extracted with the RNeasy kit. TCR-beta VDJ regions were amplified with primers for the TCR constant region and the 5'RACE anchor, using the KAPA Real-time Library Amplification kit. Sample indexes and Illumina adaptors were added in a first PCR, after which library yield was increased in a second PCR. After Ampure bead purification, the TCR product of roughly 650 bp was size-selected on a 2% E-gel SizeSelection system. Library quality was checked on a Bioanalyzer, concentration was measured with Qubit, and libraries were quantified with the Kapa Library Quantification kit before pooling. An Illumina HiSeq 2500 sequenced the libraries paired-end 2 x 150 bp. To increase sequence diversity, about 23-30% phiX was spiked into each library pool. The authors processed their data as follows. The quality-filtered reads were processed with the UMI-based MiGEC pipeline, whose error correction step removed more than 80% of the raw TCR sequences. VDJ genes were aligned to IMGT germline references, and clonotypes were defined by unique CDR3 amino acid sequence plus V-J genes. VDJtools evaluated clonal expansion, Shannon diversity and CDR3 relatedness (CalcPairwiseDistances, ClusterSamples); CLCbio workbench built phylogenetic trees. A clone was classed as expanded if it had 8 or more unique UMIs, a cutoff based on coefficient-of-variation modelling across technical triplicates. The public reads were reanalyzed by TCRdb: fastp trimming at Q25, MiXCR alignment, in-frame beta chains only. CDR3 protein duplicates are merged, each entry listing the most common genes and DNA. The V and J calls come from TCRdb's annotation, not from the publication. This sample holds about 31,000 distinct CDR3 sequences; roughly 13% were observed only once. Of the sample, around 5% falls within the top ten clones.

The cysteine opens and the phenylalanine closes a CDR3 of 15 amino acids. Just CDR3 DNA is preserved here, 45 bases in frame from base 1. V ends up 0 bases short and J 4 bases short, with an unmatched junction base count of 6. Via the germline V gene, CDR1 is SGHTA and CDR2 FQGNSA. This clonotype was seen repeatedly, ten times or more. Its antigen has not been determined. Base qualities are not recorded, but no much larger clone differs from it by a single base. Interpreted using the paper, the time point label stands for: technical triplicate 2. For the sorted-subset TCR libraries, the starting material was some 940,000 sorted CD4+ or CD8+ T cells. Peripheral blood was subjected to Ficoll-Hypaque density gradient centrifugation to isolate PBMCs, which were then cryopreserved in liquid nitrogen. The study also sequenced paired sorted CD4+ and CD8+ subsets from healthy controls, HAM/TSP patients and MS patients.

Input material: CD4+ T cells from blood. The chain is encoded by TRBV7-2 joined to TRBJ2-7; the central 7 bases match TRBD1. This clonotype originated in a female donor with HTLV-1-associated myelopathy (HAM/TSP). This receptor has the CDR3 CASSLADRVIYEQYF. The DNA is as follows: TGTGCCAGCAGCTTAGCAGACAGGGTCATATACGAGCAGTACTTC. The variable domain in full, with residues beyond the CDR3 obtained from the reference TRBV7-2 and TRBJ2-7 genes, is GAGVSQSPSNKVTEKGKDVELRCDPISGHTALYWYRQSLGQGLEFLIYFQGNSAPDKSGLPSDRFSAERTGGSVSTLTIQRTQQEDSAVYLCASSLADRVIYEQYFGPGTRLTVT.